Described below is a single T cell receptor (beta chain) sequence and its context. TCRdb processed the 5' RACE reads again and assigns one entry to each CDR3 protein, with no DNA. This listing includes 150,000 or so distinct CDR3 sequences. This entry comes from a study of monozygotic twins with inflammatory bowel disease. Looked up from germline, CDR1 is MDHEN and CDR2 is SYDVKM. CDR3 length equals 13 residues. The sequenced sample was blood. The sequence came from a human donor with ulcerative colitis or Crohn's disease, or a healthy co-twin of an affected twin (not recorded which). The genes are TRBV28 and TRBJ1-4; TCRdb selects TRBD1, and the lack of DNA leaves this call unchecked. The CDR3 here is CASSSPPSEKLFF.